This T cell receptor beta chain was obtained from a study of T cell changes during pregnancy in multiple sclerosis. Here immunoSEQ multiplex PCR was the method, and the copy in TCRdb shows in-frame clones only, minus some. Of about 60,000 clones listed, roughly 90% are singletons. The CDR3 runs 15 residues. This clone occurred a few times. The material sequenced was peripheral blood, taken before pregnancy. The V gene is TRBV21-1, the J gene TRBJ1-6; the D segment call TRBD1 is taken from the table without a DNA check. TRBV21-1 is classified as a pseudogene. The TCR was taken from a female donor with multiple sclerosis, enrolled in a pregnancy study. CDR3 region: CASSKEDREGSPLHF. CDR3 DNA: TGTGCCAGCAGCAAGGAGGACAGGGAAGGATCACCCCTCCACTTT.